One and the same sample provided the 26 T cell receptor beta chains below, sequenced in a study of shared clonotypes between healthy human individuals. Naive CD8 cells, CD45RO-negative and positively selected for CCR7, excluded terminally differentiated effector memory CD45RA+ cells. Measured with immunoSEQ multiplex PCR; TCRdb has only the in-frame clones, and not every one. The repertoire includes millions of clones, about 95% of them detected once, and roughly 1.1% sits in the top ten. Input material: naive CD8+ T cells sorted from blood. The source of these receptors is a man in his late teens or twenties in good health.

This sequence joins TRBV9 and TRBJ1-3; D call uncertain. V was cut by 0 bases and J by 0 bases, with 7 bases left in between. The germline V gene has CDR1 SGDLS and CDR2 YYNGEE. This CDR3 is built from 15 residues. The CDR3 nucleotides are TGTGCCAGCAGCGTAGAAGACAACTCTGGAAACACCATATATTTT. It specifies CASSVEDNSGNTIYF.

The DNA for the CDR3 is TGTGCCAGCAGCTTGCAACTGGACAATGAGCAGTTCTTC. As protein: CASSLQLDNEQFF. V usage is TRBV5-6 and J usage is TRBJ2-1; D not resolved. In germline, CDR1 is SGHDT, CDR2 YYEEEE. The CDR3 has 13 residues. The V and J ends lost 1 base and 5 bases respectively, with 7 bases between them.

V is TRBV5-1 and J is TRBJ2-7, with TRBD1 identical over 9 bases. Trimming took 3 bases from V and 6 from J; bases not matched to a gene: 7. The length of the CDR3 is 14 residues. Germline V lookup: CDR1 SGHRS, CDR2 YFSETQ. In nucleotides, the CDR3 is TGCGCCAGCAGCTACCGGGACAGGGCGTCCGAGCAGTACTTC. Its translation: CASSYRDRASEQYF.

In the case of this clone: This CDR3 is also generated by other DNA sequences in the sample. The CDR3 sequence is CAISEPNTDTQYF. CDR3 nucleotides: TGTGCCATCAGTGAGCCAAACACAGATACGCAGTATTTT. The chain couples TRBV10-3 to TRBJ2-3; D is uncertain. Per the germline V gene, CDR1 is ENHRY and CDR2 is SYGVKD. V shed 2 bases and J shed 2 bases, with 5 bases lying between them. This CDR3 has 13 residues.

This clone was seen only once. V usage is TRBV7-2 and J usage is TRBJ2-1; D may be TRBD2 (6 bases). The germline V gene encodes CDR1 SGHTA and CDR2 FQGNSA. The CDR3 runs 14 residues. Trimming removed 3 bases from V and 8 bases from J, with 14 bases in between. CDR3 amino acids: CASSLGTRGYEQFF. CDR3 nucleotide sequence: TGTGCCAGCAGCTTGGGGACTCGGGGATATGAGCAGTTCTTC.

The CDR3 spells CASSSLDGTQYF. The DNA of the CDR3 is TGTGCCAGCAGCTCCCTTGACGGGACCCAGTACTTC. The chain uses TRBV7-6 and TRBJ2-5; D unresolved. This CDR3 is built from 12 residues. V was cut by 4 bases and J by 7 bases, with 10 bases left in between. Germline CDR1 and CDR2: SGHVS and FNYEAQ.

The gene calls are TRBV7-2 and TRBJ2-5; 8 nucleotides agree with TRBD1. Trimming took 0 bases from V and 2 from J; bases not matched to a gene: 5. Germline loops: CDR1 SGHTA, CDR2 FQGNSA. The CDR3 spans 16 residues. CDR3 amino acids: CASSLAGQGWQETQYF. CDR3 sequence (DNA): TGTGCCAGCAGCTTAGCAGGACAGGGATGGCAAGAGACCCAGTACTTC.

The CDR3 region has the DNA TGTGCCAGCAGCTTAGCCGGGACTAGCGGGAGTCCCCACAATGAGCAGTTCTTC. This gives the protein CASSLAGTSGSPHNEQFF. V usage is TRBV7-6 and J usage is TRBJ2-1; 14 bases match TRBD2. The V and J ends lost 0 bases and 5 bases, in that order; junction bases with no gene match: 6. Germline V gene sequence: CDR1 SGHVS, CDR2 FNYEAQ. This CDR3 region has 18 residues.

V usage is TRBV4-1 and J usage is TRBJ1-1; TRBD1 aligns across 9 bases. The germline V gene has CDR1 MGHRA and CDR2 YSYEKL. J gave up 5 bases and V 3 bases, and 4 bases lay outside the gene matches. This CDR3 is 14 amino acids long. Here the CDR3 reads CASSHPGQGTEAFF. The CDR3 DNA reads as TGCGCCAGCAGCCACCCGGGACAGGGAACTGAAGCTTTCTTT.

This CDR3 reads CASSPDGNPTDTQYF. In nucleotides, the CDR3 is TGTGCCAGCAGCCCGGACGGTAATCCCACAGATACGCAGTATTTT. The chain couples TRBV9 to TRBJ2-3; no reliable D call. The CDR3 consists of 15 residues. The germline V and J ends were trimmed by 4 bases and 2 bases, with 14 bases remaining between them. Germline values: CDR1 SGDLS, CDR2 YYNGEE.

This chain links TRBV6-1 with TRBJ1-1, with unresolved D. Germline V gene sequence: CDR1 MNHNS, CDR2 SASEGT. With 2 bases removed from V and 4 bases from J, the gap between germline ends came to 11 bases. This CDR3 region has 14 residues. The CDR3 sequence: CASSETRQFTEAFF. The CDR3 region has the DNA TGTGCCAGCAGTGAAACGAGGCAGTTCACTGAAGCTTTCTTT.

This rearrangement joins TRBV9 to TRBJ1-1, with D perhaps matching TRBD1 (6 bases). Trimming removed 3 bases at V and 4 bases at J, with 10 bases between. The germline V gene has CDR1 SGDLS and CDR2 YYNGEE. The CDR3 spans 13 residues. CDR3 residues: CASSEEGGTEAFF. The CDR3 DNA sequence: TGTGCCAGCAGCGAGGAGGGGGGCACTGAAGCTTTCTTT.

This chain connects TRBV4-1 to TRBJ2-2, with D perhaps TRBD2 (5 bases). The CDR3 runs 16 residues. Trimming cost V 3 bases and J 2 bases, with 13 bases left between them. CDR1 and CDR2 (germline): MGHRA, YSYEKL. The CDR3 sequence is CASSHPSGINTGELFF. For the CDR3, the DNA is TGCGCCAGCAGCCACCCGAGCGGAATTAACACCGGGGAGCTGTTTTTT.

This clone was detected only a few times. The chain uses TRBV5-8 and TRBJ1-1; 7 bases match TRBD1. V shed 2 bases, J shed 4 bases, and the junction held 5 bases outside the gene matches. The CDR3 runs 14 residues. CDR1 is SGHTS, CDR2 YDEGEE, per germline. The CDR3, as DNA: TGTGCCAGCAGCTTATTCAGGGGGAGCACTGAAGCTTTCTTT. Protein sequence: CASSLFRGSTEAFF.

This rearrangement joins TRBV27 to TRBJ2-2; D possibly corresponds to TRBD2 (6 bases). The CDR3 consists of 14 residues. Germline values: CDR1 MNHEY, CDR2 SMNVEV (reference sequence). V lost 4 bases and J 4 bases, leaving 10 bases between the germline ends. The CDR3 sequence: CASSWGEGTGELFF. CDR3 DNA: TGTGCCAGCAGTTGGGGGGAAGGCACCGGGGAGCTGTTTTTT.

In DNA, the CDR3 is TGTGCCAGCAGCCCAACATCAACCTACGAGCAGTACTTC. Translating it yields CASSPTSTYEQYF. The gene calls are TRBV7-9 and TRBJ2-7; D not resolved. Per the germline V gene, CDR1 is SEHNR and CDR2 is FQNEAQ (reference sequence). CDR3 length: 13 residues. The V gene lost 5 bases and the J gene lost 2 bases, with 10 bases spanning the gap.

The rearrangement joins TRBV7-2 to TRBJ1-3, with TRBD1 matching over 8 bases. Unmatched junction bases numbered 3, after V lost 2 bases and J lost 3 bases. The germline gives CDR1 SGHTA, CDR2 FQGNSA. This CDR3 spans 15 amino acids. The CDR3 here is CASSLFRGLGNTIYF. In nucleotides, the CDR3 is TGTGCCAGCAGCTTATTCAGGGGGCTTGGAAACACCATATATTTT. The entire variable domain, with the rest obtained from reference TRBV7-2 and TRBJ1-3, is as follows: GAGVSQSPSNKVTEKGKDVELRCDPISGHTALYWYRQSLGQGLEFLIYFQGNSAPDKSGLPSDRFSAERTGGSVSTLTIQRTQQEDSAVYLCASSLFRGLGNTIYFGEGSWLTVV.

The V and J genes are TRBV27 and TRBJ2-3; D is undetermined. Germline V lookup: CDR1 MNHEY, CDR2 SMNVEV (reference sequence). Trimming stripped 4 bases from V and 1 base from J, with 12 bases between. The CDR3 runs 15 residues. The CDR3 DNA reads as TGTGCCAGCAGTTCCACTTACCAACGCACAGATACGCAGTATTTT. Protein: CASSSTYQRTDTQYF.

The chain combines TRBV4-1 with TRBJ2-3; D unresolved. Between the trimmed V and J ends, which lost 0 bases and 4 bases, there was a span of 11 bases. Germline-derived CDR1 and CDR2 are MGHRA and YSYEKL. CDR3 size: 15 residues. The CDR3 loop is CASSQESLVADTQYF. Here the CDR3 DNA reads TGCGCCAGCAGCCAAGAATCCCTGGTAGCAGATACGCAGTATTTT.

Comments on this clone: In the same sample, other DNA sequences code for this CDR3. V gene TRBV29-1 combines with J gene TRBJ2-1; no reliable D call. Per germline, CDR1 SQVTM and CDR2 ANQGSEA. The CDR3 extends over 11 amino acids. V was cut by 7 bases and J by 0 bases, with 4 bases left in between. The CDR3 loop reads CSGSSYNEQFF. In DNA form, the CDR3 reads TGCAGCGGCAGCTCCTACAATGAGCAGTTCTTC.

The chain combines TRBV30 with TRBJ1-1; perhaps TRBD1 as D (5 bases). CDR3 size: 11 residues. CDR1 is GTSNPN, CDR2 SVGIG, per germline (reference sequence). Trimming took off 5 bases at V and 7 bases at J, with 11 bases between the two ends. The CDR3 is CAWFRVYEAFF. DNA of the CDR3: TGTGCCTGGTTCAGGGTATATGAAGCTTTCTTT. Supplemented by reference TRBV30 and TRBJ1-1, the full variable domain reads SQTIHQWPATLVQPVGSPLSLECTVEGTSNPNLYWYRQAAGRGLQLLFYSVGIGQISSEVPQNLSASRPQDRQFILSSKKLLLSDSGFYLCAWFRVYEAFFGQGTRLTVV.

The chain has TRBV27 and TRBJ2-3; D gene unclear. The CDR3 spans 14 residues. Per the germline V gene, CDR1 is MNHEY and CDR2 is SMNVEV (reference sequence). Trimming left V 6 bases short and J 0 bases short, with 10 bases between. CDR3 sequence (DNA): TGTGCCAGCAGCTTTATCTCTAGCACAGATACGCAGTATTTT. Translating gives CASSFISSTDTQYF.

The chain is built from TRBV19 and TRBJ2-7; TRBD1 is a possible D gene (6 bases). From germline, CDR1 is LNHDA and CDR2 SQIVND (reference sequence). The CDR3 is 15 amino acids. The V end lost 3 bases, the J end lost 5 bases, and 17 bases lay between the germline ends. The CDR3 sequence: CASSMTGLSLNEQYF. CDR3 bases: TGTGCCAGTAGTATGACAGGCCTGTCTCTCAACGAGCAGTACTTC.

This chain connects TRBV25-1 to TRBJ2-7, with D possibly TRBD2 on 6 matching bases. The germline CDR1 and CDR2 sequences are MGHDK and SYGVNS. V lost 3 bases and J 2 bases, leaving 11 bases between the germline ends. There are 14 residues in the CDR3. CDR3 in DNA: TGTGCCAGCAGTGAGGGACTCGGCACCTACGAGCAGTACTTC. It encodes CASSEGLGTYEQYF.

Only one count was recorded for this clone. CDR3 protein: CASSESPRVGYTF. As DNA, the CDR3 is TGTGCCAGCAGTGAATCCCCCCGTGTCGGCTACACCTTC. The chain uses TRBV25-1 and TRBJ1-2; D gene ambiguous. CDR1 MGHDK and CDR2 SYGVNS come from the germline V gene. The CDR3 is 13 amino acids. V was shortened by 1 base and J by 8 bases, with 11 bases between the two germline ends.

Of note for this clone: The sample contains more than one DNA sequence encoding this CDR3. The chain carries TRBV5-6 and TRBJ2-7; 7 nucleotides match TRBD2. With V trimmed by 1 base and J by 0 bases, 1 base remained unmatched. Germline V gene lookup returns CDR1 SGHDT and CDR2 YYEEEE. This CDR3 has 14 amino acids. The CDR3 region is CASSLWGGSYEQYF. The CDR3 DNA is TGTGCCAGCAGCTTGTGGGGGGGCTCCTACGAGCAGTACTTC. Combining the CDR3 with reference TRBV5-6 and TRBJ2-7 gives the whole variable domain DAGVTQSPTHLIKTRGQQVTLRCSPKSGHDTVSWYQQALGQGPQFIFQYYEEEERQRGNFPDRFSGHQFPNYSSELNVNALLLGDSALYLCASSLWGGSYEQYFGPGTRLTVT.